These 7 T cell receptor beta chains originate from one sample sequenced in a study of control samples from healthy donors and cancer patients. Clones were read by immunoSEQ multiplex PCR, and TCRdb kept only the in-frame ones, dropping some. The sample carries 130,000 or so clones, around nine tenths recorded once. The sequenced material came from PBMCs. Receptors were obtained from a middle-aged man with head and neck cancer.

This chain joins TRBV10-2 and TRBJ2-2, with D perhaps TRBD1 or TRBD2 (5 bases each). Germline V gene data show CDR1 as WSHSY and CDR2 as SAAADI. Trimming took 2 bases from V and 7 from J, leaving 11 bases between them. This CDR3 comprises 14 residues. The CDR3 sequence: CASSEVEGFGELFF. The CDR3 DNA follows: TGCGCCAGCAGTGAGGTTGAGGGGTTCGGGGAGCTGTTTTTT.

V gene TRBV4-2 combines with J gene TRBJ2-1; tentatively, D is TRBD2 (7 bases). Looked up from germline, CDR1 is LGHNA and CDR2 is YNFKEQ. V lost 8 bases, J lost 1 base, and 21 bases lay in between. This CDR3 contains 17 residues. CDR3 sequence reads: CASRDNQGRGSYNEQFF. In nucleotides, the CDR3 is TGTGCCAGCCGGGACAACCAAGGGAGGGGATCCTACAATGAGCAGTTCTTC.

CDR3 nucleotides: TGCGCCAGCAGCTCTAGCCCCCTAGCGGAAACCGGGGAGCTGTTTTTT. This sequence encodes CASSSSPLAETGELFF. This chain links TRBV5-1 with TRBJ2-2; TRBD2 matches 7 bases. Germline lookup yields CDR1 SGHRS and CDR2 YFSETQ. CDR3 length equals 16 residues. Germline trimming cut 3 bases from V and 5 bases from J; bases unmatched to any gene: 10.

The V call is TRBV5-1, the J call TRBJ2-3; 9 bases map to TRBD2. Per the germline V gene, CDR1 is SGHRS and CDR2 is YFSETQ. J was trimmed by 3 bases and V by 6 bases; bases with no gene match: 5. The CDR3 length is 14 residues. CDR3 amino acids: CASTIAGETDTQYF. The DNA of the CDR3 is TGCGCCAGCACAATAGCGGGAGAGACAGATACGCAGTATTTT.

The chain couples TRBV3-1 (or the pseudogene TRBV3-2) to TRBJ1-3; perhaps TRBD1 as D (5 bases). CDR3 length: 13 residues. The germline CDR1 and CDR2 sequences are LGHDT and YNNKEL (reference sequence). V was clipped by 5 bases and J by 4 bases, with 9 bases between them. The CDR3: CASSEEGGNTIYF. The CDR3 DNA is TGTGCCAGCAGCGAGGAGGGGGGAAACACCATATATTTT.

The chain couples TRBV29-1 to TRBJ2-7; D may be TRBD2 (5 bases). The CDR3 is 13 amino acids. The germline CDR1 and CDR2 sequences are SQVTM and ANQGSEA. Between the trimmed V and J ends, which lost 7 bases and 2 bases, there was a span of 15 bases. This CDR3 is CSGSYGLAYEQYF. The CDR3 DNA reads TGCAGCGGGTCTTATGGACTTGCCTACGAGCAGTACTTC.

The chain has TRBV3-1 (or the pseudogene TRBV3-2) and TRBJ2-1; weak D call: TRBD1 (7 bases). The CDR3 is 17 amino acids. Trimming removed 6 bases from V and 8 bases from J, with 26 bases in between. CDR1 is LGHDT and CDR2 is YNNKEL in the germline V gene (reference sequence). CDR3: CASSHWVRRGQVDEQFF. The CDR3 coding sequence is TGTGCCAGCAGTCATTGGGTTCGGAGGGGGCAGGTGGATGAGCAGTTCTTC.